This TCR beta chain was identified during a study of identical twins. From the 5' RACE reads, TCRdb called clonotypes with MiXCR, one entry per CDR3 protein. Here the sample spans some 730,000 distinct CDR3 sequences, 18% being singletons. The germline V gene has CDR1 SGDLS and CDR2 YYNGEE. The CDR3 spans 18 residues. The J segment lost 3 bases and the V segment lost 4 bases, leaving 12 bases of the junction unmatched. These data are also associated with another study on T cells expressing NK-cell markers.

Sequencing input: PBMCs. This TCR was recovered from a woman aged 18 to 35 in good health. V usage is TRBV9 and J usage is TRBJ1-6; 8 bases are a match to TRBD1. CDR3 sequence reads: CASSPSLLGTGYNSPLHF. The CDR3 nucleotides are TGTGCCAGCAGCCCATCCTTACTGGGGACAGGCTATAATTCACCCCTCCACTTT.